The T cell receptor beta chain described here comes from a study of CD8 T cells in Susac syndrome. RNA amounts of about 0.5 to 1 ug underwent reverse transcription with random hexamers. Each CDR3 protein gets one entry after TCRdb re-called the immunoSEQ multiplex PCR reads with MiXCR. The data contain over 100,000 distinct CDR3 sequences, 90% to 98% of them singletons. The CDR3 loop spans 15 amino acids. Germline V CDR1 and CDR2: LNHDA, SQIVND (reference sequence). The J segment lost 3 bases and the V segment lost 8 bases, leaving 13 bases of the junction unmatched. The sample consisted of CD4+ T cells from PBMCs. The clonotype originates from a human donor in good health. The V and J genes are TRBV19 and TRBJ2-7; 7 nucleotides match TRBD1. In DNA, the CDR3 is TGTGCCAGTGCAGCCCGGGACAGCAACTTCTACGAGCAGTACTTC. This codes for CASAARDSNFYEQYF.